What follows is one TCR beta chain and its context. Its matching antigen is unknown. Produced via immunoSEQ multiplex PCR; TCRdb's table is partial and in-frame only. This table holds fewer than 400,000 clones, 85% found once. The data were obtained in a study of Ad26.COV2.S vaccination and SARS-CoV-2 variants. Study information: Intramuscularly, Ad26.COV2.S was given either once or twice, 56 days apart.

Study results and limitations: Total T cell responses, in the TCR breadth and depth analyses, may have been underestimated.

The treatment: over 15 received Ad26.COV2.S at low or high dose, single or two shots; several received placebo; per-sample allocation not given. After the first vaccine or placebo injection, samples were drawn on day 63. This TCR came from a person between 18 and 65 years old who received the Ad26.COV2.S COVID-19 vaccine or a placebo. Sequencing was performed on peripheral blood, taken in a trial of Ad26.COV2.S vaccine versus placebo.

As DNA, the CDR3 is TGTGCCACCAAGGAGAGGCGGGGCTATGGCTACACCTTC. It codes for CATKERRGYGYTF. The chain uses TRBV2 and TRBJ1-2; no firm D call. V lost 10 bases and J 4 bases, leaving 16 bases between the germline ends. The CDR3 totals 13 residues. CDR1 and CDR2 from the germline V gene are SNHLY and FYNNEI.